This TCR beta chain emerged from a study of Graves' ophthalmopathy and Graves' hyperthyroidism. Study-level background: Investigators collected peripheral blood at initial diagnosis, before any treatment was given.

Amplifying from RNA transcripts, the study obtained TCR beta CDR3 regions. The first-round RT-PCR employed HTBI primers together with the Qiagen OneStep RT-PCR kit. A multiplex PCR was then performed as the second round. Using its own MiXCR run on the multiplex PCR reads, TCRdb lists one record per CDR3 protein. The sample carries 300,000 to 400,000 distinct CDR3 sequences, roughly a sixth recorded once. There are 12 residues in the CDR3. Germline CDR1 MNHEY, CDR2 SVGEGT. This clonotype turned up a few times. The germline gene is not matched at one end of the junction; a read error may be the cause. The sequence derives from an adult man with Graves' ophthalmopathy. The genes are TRBV6-2 or TRBV6-3 and TRBJ1-1; no firm D call. Sequencing input: peripheral blood. The CDR3 DNA reads as TGTGCCAGCACTTACATCTCCACTGAAGCTTACTTT. It specifies CASTYISTEAYF.